Listed below are T cell receptor beta chains from one sample, sequenced in a study of beta chain features in type 1 diabetes. Libraries were prepared by immunoSEQ multiplex PCR; TCRdb keeps only in-frame clonotypes and omits some of them. The top ten clones hold less than 0.09% of a sample with some 200,000 clones, around 15% of them seen once. The specimen was naive CD4+ T cells from blood. All receptors come from a man younger than 40 with type 1 diabetes. Both conserved end residues are trimmed from each CDR3. The D gene is left open where the match is weak. Clone size, where shown, is once, few, many, or a class for clones that have expanded.

NA,NA,TRBV10-3,AISKSDTQNEKLF
NA,TRBD1,TRBV25-1,ASSDPGTGGARGYT
NA,NA,TRBV12-5,ASGLVERTQY
few,TRBD1,TRBV4-3,ASSQDEEGTGPTDTQY
NA,NA,TRBV2,ASRVDTDTQY
NA,TRBD1,TRBV29-1,SVGGQGVSGANVLT
NA,TRBD1,TRBV4-1,ASSQNPQGSEQF
NA,TRBD1,TRBV5-4,ASSRTGDYNEQF
few,NA,TRBV30,AWSVREETQY
NA,NA,TRBV7-9,ASSSDSSSTEAF
few,NA,TRBV6-6,ASRAGELF
NA,TRBD2,TRBV30,AWSVTSGRSYEQY
few,NA,TRBV30,AWADGSSSYNEQF
NA,NA,TRBV10-3,AISEGSTDTQY
NA,NA,TRBV15,ATSRAEQEGYT
few,TRBD1,TRBV9,ASRLDRADTGELF
NA,NA,TRBV7-2,ASSFVTRTDTQY
few,NA,TRBV29-1,SVASVSSKEY
NA,NA,TRBV19,ASSMYYGYT
few,NA,TRBV15,ATKERFGTYEQF
NA,TRBD2,TRBV11-2,ATSSGFSTDTQY
NA,TRBD1,TRBV14,ASSKRGGGNYGYT
NA,NA,TRBV4-1,ASSQEERTEIYNEQF
NA,NA,TRBV6-5,ASSYSNRPSNEQF
few,NA,TRBV27,ASSFRPPPREKLF
few,TRBD2,TRBV29-1,SAAGLADYNEQF
few,NA,TRBV18,ASSPAGDKNIQY
few,NA,TRBV28,ASSTQGFGTQY
NA,TRBD1,TRBV29-1,SVANRGPTDTQY
NA,NA,TRBV30,AWSGQDNYGYT
few,NA,TRBV7-9,ASSLVGQPNNEQF
few,NA,TRBV30,AWSDSSGNTIY
NA,NA,TRBV10-3,AISESIPPGETQY
few,NA,TRBV7-2,ASSSRGGNEQF
NA,TRBD1,TRBV29-1,SVVQGASYNEQF
NA,NA,TRBV11-3,ASSKPGDLKTQY
few,NA,TRBV29-1,SVRGLHSYEQY
few,NA,TRBV30,AWSEVSNYGYT
NA,NA,TRBV21-1,ASSSAGTDVRSGANVLT
NA,NA,TRBV15,ATSRDVTHLNEQF
NA,NA,TRBV23-1,ASSLPEYSNQPQH
NA,NA,TRBV29-1,SVSTGIETQY
few,NA,TRBV7-6,ASSFSGGISQETQY
few,TRBD1,TRBV7-2,ASSLSGTGDRNEQF
few,NA,TRBV30,AWSFGGNQPQH
few,NA,TRBV20-1,SARNNEQF
few,NA,TRBV20-1,SARVTASAF
NA,NA,TRBV29-1,SVGQNMGFNEQF
NA,NA,TRBV2,ASHQRGNGYT